Below, 4 T cell receptor beta chains from the same sample are listed, as sequenced in a study of technical replicates of blood from several donors. The protocol was immunoSEQ multiplex PCR, while the TCRdb copy is restricted to in-frame clones and leaves out a portion. The repertoire consists of under 65,000 clones, with roughly nine tenths occurring once and the leading ten covering around 3.6%. Sample: PBMCs. The receptor set was obtained from a human donor in good health. Some clones in this sample may be carry-over from other donors' samples.

The chain uses TRBV5-1 and TRBJ2-7; 7 bases line up with TRBD1. The CDR3 has 13 amino acids. Looked up from germline, CDR1 is SGHRS and CDR2 is YFSETQ. J lost 2 bases, V lost 4 bases, and 3 bases had no gene match. The CDR3 sequence is CASSVGTAYEQYF. As DNA, the CDR3 is TGCGCCAGCAGCGTTGGGACAGCCTACGAGCAGTACTTC.

This clone was seen once. The rearrangement links TRBV5-1 to TRBJ2-7, with 7 nucleotides matching TRBD1. The CDR3 runs 14 residues. The ends lost 2 bases at V and 6 bases at J; junction bases unmatched: 8. Germline CDR1 is SGHRS and CDR2 is YFSETQ. The CDR3 loop is CASSFTGAAGEQYF. In DNA, the CDR3 is TGCGCCAGCAGCTTTACAGGGGCCGCCGGCGAGCAGTACTTC.

This sequence joins TRBV7-9 and TRBJ2-7, with D possibly matching TRBD2 (6 bases). Trimming removed 1 base at V and 3 bases at J, with 16 bases between. The CDR3 is 16 amino acids. The germline V gene encodes CDR1 SEHNR and CDR2 FQNEAQ (reference sequence). The CDR3 sequence: CASSLESRGINYEQYF. DNA of the CDR3: TGTGCCAGCAGCTTAGAGAGCCGGGGGATTAACTACGAGCAGTACTTC.

The chain recombines TRBV7-9 with TRBJ1-4, with 8 nucleotides matching TRBD1. The CDR3 has 17 amino acids. The trim removed 5 bases at V and 7 bases at J, leaving 15 bases unmatched. Germline CDR1 and CDR2: SEHNR and FQNEAQ (reference sequence). CDR3 DNA: TGTGCCAGCAGCCCCCGGACAGGGTCACCCACCTCTGAAAAACTGTTTTTT. Its translation: CASSPRTGSPTSEKLFF.